These T cell receptor beta chains were read from a single sample in a study of early T cells in non-severe SARS-CoV-2 infection. TCRdb ran MiXCR on the 5' RACE reads and lists one entry per CDR3 protein. The table shows tens of thousands of distinct CDR3 sequences, with 3.5% to 4.5% occurring only once. Source material: whole blood. The receptor set was obtained from an adult who was a healthcare worker with PCR-confirmed SARS-CoV-2 infection or an uninfected control (not recorded which). Both conserved end residues are trimmed from each CDR3.

v_call | cdr3_aa
TRBV4-3 | ASSHSTGTDYEQY
TRBV11-2 | ASSRRQVNTEAF
TRBV6-5 | ASSPMDRGQNTEAF
TRBV6-6 | ASSNTGTGGNQPQH
TRBV7-2 | ASSTGTEPYEQY
TRBV9 | ASSVAHGTGTGELF
TRBV7-2 | ASSLALYQSNTEAF
TRBV12-3/TRBV12-4 | ASSFGFSTAYEQY
TRBV21-1 | ASKKAGHYEQY
TRBV29-1 | SVETGLGTQY
TRBV12-3/TRBV12-4 | ASSLRTSGTYNEQF